What follows are 3 T cell receptor beta chains derived from one specimen sequenced in a study of cytomegalovirus exposure and HLA in healthy donors. Both 60 Vbeta primers and 13 Jbeta primers went into the PCR. The data were produced by immunoSEQ multiplex PCR, yet TCRdb's version contains in-frame clones alone and is incomplete. Seen here are approximately 160,000 clones, less than 80% observed once, and the top ten hold 0.65% to 0.85%. The sample consisted of PBMCs. The source of these receptors is a female donor in good health and CMV-seronegative.

In this sample, this clone turned up a few times. The rearrangement uses TRBV28 and TRBJ2-7; 9 bases agree with TRBD1. CDR1 and CDR2 from the germline V gene are MDHEN and SYDVKM. CDR3 length: 13 residues. Trimming cost V 5 bases and J 7 bases; bases outside gene matches: 6. The DNA of the CDR3 is TGTGCCAGCAGTCCGCACAGGGGGCAAGAGCAGTACTTC. Amino acid sequence: CASSPHRGQEQYF.

This clone was observed a single time. V usage is TRBV18 and J usage is TRBJ2-3; D is uncertain. Germline V gene lookup returns CDR1 KGHSH and CDR2 LQKENI. Trimming cost V 2 bases and J 1 base, with 4 bases left between them. The CDR3 contains 13 residues. DNA of the CDR3: TGTGCCAGCTCACCAGTAGGCACAGATACGCAGTATTTT. Translated, it gives CASSPVGTDTQYF.

The gene calls are TRBV29-1 and TRBJ1-4; tentative D call: TRBD1 (6 bases). The CDR3 is made up of 14 amino acids. Germline-derived CDR1 and CDR2 are SQVTM and ANQGSEA. V lost 4 bases to trimming and J lost 3 bases, with 12 bases between them. The CDR3 spells CSVVGGASNEKLFF. In nucleotides, the CDR3 is TGCAGCGTTGTAGGGGGGGCCTCTAATGAAAAACTGTTTTTT.